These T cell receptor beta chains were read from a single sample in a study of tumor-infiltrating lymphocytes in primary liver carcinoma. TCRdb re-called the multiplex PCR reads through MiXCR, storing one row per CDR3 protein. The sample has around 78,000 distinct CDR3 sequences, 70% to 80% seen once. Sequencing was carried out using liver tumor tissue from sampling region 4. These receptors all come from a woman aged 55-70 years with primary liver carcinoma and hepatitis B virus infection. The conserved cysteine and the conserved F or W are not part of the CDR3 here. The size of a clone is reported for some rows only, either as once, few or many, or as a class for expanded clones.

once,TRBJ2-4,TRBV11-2,ASSLDGWGRDILY
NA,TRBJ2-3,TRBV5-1,TSSLYGCSSIDTQY
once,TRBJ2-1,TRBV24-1,TTSEGESYNEQF
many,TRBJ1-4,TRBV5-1,ASSLGAMGTNEKLF
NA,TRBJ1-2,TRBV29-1,SVEETPGQGPANYGYT
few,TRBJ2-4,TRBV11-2,ASSLTGPKNIQY
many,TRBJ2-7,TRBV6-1,ASSPYLAGGSYEQY
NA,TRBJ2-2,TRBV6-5,ASSYSWGGTWVLF
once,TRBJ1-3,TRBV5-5,ASGERTERNTIY
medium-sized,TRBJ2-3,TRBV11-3,ASSQRSGTVTSTDTQY
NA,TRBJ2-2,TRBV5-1,ASSFQGNTGEQL
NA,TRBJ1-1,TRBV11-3,ASSFRAVNTEAF
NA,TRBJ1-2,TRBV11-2,ANSPDRIYVYT
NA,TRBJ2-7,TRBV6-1,ASTGTVYHEQY
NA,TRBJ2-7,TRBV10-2,PSSESGRYEHY
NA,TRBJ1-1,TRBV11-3,AISLVGEYRSTEAL
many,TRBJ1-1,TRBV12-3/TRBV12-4,APPGADMNTEAF
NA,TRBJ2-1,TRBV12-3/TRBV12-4,ANSLDRGNEHF
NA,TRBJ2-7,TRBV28,ASSLSSVWTYEQY
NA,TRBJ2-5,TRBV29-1,SVEGGTGDQKTQY
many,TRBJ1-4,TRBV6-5,ASSYGQQFEKLF
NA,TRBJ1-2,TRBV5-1,ASRAGDMNYDYT
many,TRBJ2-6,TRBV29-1,SVDGSSGANVLT
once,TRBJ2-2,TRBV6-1,AGSYLERGTGELF
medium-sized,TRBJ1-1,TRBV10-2,ASRGQSNTEAF
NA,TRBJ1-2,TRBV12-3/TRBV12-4,VSSLGQITYYGYT
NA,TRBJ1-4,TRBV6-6,ASSYGTSGEKLF
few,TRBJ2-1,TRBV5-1,ASSLLLAGGYNEQF
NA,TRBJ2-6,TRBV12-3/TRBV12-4,ASSLCRAGANVLT
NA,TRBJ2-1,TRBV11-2,ASSLNSGGVDNERS
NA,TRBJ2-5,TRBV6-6,TSSCRAGKETQY
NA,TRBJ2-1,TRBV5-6,ANSTAGTSSSHNEQF
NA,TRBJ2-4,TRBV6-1,ACSPRDGGADIQY
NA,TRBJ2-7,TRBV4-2,TSSQRTGGLSYEQY
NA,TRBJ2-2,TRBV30,AWSVKGIPVCPPRANTGELF